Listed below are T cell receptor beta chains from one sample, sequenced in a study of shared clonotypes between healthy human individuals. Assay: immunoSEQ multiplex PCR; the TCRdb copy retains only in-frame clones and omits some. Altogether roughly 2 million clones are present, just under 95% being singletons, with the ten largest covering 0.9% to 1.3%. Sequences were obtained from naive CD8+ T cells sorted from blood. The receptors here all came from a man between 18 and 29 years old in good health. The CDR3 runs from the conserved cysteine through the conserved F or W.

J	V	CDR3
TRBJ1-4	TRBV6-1	CASSEVWWDTSSEKLFF
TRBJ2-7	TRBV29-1	CSAFGGDEQYF
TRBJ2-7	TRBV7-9	CASSQPGQSYEQYF
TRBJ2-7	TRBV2	CASSESGMRSSSYEQYF
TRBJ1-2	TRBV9	CASSATGAYGYTF
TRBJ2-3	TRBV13	CASSPKGAGGLVTDTQYF
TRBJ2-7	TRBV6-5	CASGQGPYEQYF
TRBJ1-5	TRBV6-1	CASSATGHYSNQPQHF
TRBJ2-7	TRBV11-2	CASSLVGDRGFYEQYF
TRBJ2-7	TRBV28	CASRTVGTWDYEQYF
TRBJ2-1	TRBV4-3	CASSQGSGIDEQFF